One and the same sample provided the 8 T cell receptor beta chains below, sequenced in a study of cytomegalovirus exposure and HLA in healthy donors. PCR primers comprised 60 Vbeta and 13 Jbeta primers. Only in-frame clones appear in the TCRdb table, and some are missing; sequencing was by immunoSEQ multiplex PCR. The table shows 77,000 or so clones, with 75% to 85% occurring only once. Sequencing input: PBMCs. These TCRs come from a man between 65 and 85 years old in good health and CMV-seropositive.

This clone was observed a handful of times. The chain uses TRBV6-6 and TRBJ1-1; D ambiguous. The CDR3 spans 12 residues. Germline V gene data show CDR1 as MNHNY and CDR2 as SVGAGI (reference sequence). V was shortened by 6 bases and J by 8 bases, with 13 bases between the two germline ends. CDR3 sequence: CASSPSPTEAFF. In nucleotides, the CDR3 is TGTGCCAGCAGCCCATCCCCTACCGAAGCTTTCTTT.

The rearrangement uses TRBV5-4 and TRBJ2-6; D is possibly TRBD1 (5 bases). V was cut by 4 bases and J by 1 base, with 9 bases left in between. CDR3 size: 15 residues. In germline, CDR1 is SGHNT, CDR2 YYREEE (reference sequence). CDR3 protein: CASSLQGSGANVLTF. The CDR3 DNA reads as TGTGCCAGCAGCCTGCAGGGATCTGGGGCCAACGTCCTGACTTTC.

The chain joins TRBV7-9 to TRBJ1-2; D gene unclear. Deletions cut 5 bases from V and 5 bases from J, with 12 bases between. This CDR3 region has 13 residues. CDR1 is SEHNR, CDR2 FQNEAQ, per germline (reference sequence). This chain's CDR3 is CASSPFGEYGYTF. As DNA, the CDR3 is TGTGCCAGCAGCCCCTTTGGGGAGTATGGCTACACCTTC.

This chain joins TRBV27 and TRBJ2-7, with 11 bases lining up with TRBD2. CDR3 length: 15 amino acids. Trimming removed 5 bases from V and 3 bases from J; junction bases left unmatched: 6. CDR1 is MNHEY and CDR2 is SMNVEV in the germline V gene (reference sequence). The CDR3: CASSTRLAGNYEQYF. The DNA for the CDR3 is TGTGCCAGCAGTACTAGACTAGCGGGGAACTACGAGCAGTACTTC.

V and J are TRBV19 and TRBJ2-1; no clear D. The CDR3 has 11 residues. Germline V CDR1 and CDR2: LNHDA, SQIVND (reference sequence). V was pared by 5 bases and J by 5 bases, with 4 bases between. CDR3 DNA: TGTGCCAGTAGTCCCAACAATGAGCAGTTCTTC. Translated, it gives CASSPNNEQFF.

This clone was seen only a few times. This sequence joins TRBV5-1 and TRBJ2-7, with 8 nucleotides matching TRBD2. The CDR3 has 16 amino acids. Germline CDR1 reads SGHRS; CDR2 reads YFSETQ. With 4 bases clipped from V and 0 bases from J, the junction kept 9 bases outside the gene matches. CDR3 in amino acids: CASSPSLAGGSYEQYF. The CDR3 bases are TGCGCCAGCAGCCCCTCCCTGGCGGGGGGCTCCTACGAGCAGTACTTC.

This chain joins TRBV19 and TRBJ1-5, with D possibly matching TRBD1 (5 bases). The V gene lost 11 bases and the J gene lost 9 bases, with 11 bases spanning the gap. Germline V lookup: CDR1 LNHDA, CDR2 SQIVND (reference sequence). This CDR3 is 10 amino acids long. DNA of the CDR3: TGTGCCGTCGGAAGGGGGCCCCAGCATTTT. Translation: CAVGRGPQHF.

The chain is built from TRBV6-5 and TRBJ2-3, with D possibly TRBD2 on 5 matching bases. V gave up 5 bases and J gave up 2 bases, with 11 bases separating them. The CDR3 covers 14 residues. Germline lookup yields CDR1 MNHEY and CDR2 SVGAGI. The DNA of the CDR3 is TGTGCCAGCAGTAATGAGCGGCACACAGATACGCAGTATTTT. Protein: CASSNERHTDTQYF.